The subject of this entry is one T cell receptor (beta chain). Its specificity is unknown. Researchers made TCR cDNA using 5'RACE template switching, and this step added a universal primer site and UMIs. TCRdb itself ran the 5' RACE reads through MiXCR, one entry per CDR3 protein. The sample contains roughly 330,000 distinct CDR3 sequences, almost 4% of which appear only once. This sample was included in a study of T cells after yellow fever vaccination. Study-wide findings and caveats: Abundant contaminating clonotypes from the bulk population could appear in FACS-sorted repertoires.

CDR3 size: 13 residues. V shed 3 bases and J shed 7 bases, with 12 bases lying between them. The J gene is TRBJ1-1, the V gene TRBV12-3 or TRBV12-4, with D tentatively TRBD1 (6 bases). The TCR sequence derives from a young man who received the YFV17D yellow fever vaccine. The sequences come from PBMCs, collected 5 days after the yellow fever booster vaccination. The CDR3 region is CASSFGGADEAFF. CDR3 DNA sequence: TGTGCCAGCAGTTTCGGGGGCGCAGATGAAGCTTTCTTT.